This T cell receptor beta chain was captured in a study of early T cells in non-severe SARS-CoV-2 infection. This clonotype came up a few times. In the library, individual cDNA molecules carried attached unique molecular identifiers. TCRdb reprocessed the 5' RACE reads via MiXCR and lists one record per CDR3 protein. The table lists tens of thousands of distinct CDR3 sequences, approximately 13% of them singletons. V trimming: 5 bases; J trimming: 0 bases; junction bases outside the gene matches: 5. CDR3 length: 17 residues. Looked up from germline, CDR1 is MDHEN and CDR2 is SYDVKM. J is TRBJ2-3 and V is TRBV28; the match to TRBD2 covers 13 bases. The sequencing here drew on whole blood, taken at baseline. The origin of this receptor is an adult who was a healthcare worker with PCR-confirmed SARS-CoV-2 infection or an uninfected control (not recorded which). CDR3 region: CASSGGLAGFSTDTQYF. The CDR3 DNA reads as TGTGCCAGCAGTGGGGGACTAGCGGGGTTTAGCACAGATACGCAGTATTTT.